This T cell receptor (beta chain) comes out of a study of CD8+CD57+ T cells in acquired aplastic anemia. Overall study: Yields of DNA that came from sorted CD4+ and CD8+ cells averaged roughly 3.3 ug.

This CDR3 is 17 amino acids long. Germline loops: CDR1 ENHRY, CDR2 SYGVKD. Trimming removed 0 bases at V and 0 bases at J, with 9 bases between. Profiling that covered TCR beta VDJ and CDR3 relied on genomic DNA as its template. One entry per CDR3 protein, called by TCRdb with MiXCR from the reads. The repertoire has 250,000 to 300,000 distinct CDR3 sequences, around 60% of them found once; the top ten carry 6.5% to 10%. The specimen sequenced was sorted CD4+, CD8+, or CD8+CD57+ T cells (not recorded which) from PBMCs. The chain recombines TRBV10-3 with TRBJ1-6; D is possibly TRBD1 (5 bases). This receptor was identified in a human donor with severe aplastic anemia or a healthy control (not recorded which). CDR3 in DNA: TGTGCCATCAGTGAGTCGAGGGGTGGCTCCTATAATTCACCCCTCCACTTT. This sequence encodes CAISESRGGSYNSPLHF.